This T cell receptor beta chain emerged from a study of cytomegalovirus exposure and HLA in healthy donors. Across the study: Approximately 200 million T cells yielded 90 million to 130 million unique TCR beta sequences in earlier analysis. Study results and caveats: An analysis was carried out later, and it reportedly showed fewer N-insertions in an Asian-associated ancestry cluster than the 666-donor mean. Cytomegalovirus status, reportedly, was diagnosed with high specificity and sensitivity by the classifier.

Amplification used 60 Vbeta primers and 13 Jbeta primers. Produced via immunoSEQ multiplex PCR; TCRdb's table is partial and in-frame only. With about 110,000 clones in the sample, the ten largest clones hold 3.5% to 4.5%. Notes on this clone: The antigen remains undetermined.

The sequencing input was PBMCs. The TCR sequence derives from a man aged 30-40 years in good health and CMV-seronegative.

CDR3 sequence (DNA): TGCGCCAGCAGCTCCCCTAGCGGGGGGGCCTACAATGAGCAGTTCTTC. Encoded protein: CASSSPSGGAYNEQFF. The V and J genes are TRBV5-1 and TRBJ2-1, with 12 bases aligning to TRBD2. Germline CDR1 is SGHRS and CDR2 is YFSETQ. J gave up 2 bases and V 3 bases, and 3 bases lay outside the gene matches. The CDR3 has 16 amino acids.